Ten or more counts support the clone carrying this T cell receptor (beta chain). Listed TCR primers, together with previously described methods, were used for the bulk TCR libraries. In TCRdb, the PCR reads were re-called with MiXCR into one record per CDR3 protein. The data show about 640,000 distinct CDR3 sequences, about 20% seen once. Naive CD8 T cell sorting was performed on the CD8+CD4-CCR7+CD45RA+ phenotype. These data are taken from a study of molecular identifiers for immune sequencing clone quantification. Germline lookup yields CDR1 PRHDT and CDR2 FYEKMQ (reference sequence). The CDR3 extends over 14 amino acids. Trimming took 5 bases from V and 9 from J; bases not matched to a gene: 6.

The receptor's source is a human donor in good health. Some libraries in this study had Jurkat cell RNA spiked in. Material: naive CD8+ T cells from blood, with Jurkat cell RNA spiked in. Subset described: FACS-sorted CD8+CD4-CCR7+CD45RA+ naive T cells. The chain uses TRBV13 and TRBJ1-6; 8 bases match TRBD1. The CDR3 coding sequence is TGTGCCAGCAGCGCCGGGACAGGCTCTTCACCCCTCCACTTT. Amino acids: CASSAGTGSSPLHF.